The entry below gives a single T cell receptor beta chain sequence along with its context. The J segment lost 1 base and the V segment lost 4 bases, leaving 4 bases of the junction unmatched. Germline CDR1 is SGDLS and CDR2 is YYNGEE. The CDR3 loop spans 14 amino acids. These data come from a study of T cell changes during pregnancy in multiple sclerosis. Clones were read by immunoSEQ multiplex PCR, and TCRdb kept only the in-frame ones, dropping some. Altogether about 34,000 clones are present, 80% to 90% being singletons, with the ten largest covering 3.5%. The chain uses TRBV9 and TRBJ2-7; TRBD2 agrees at 8 bases. This TCR came from a female donor with multiple sclerosis, enrolled in a pregnancy study. The source material was CD8+ T cells from peripheral blood mononuclear cells, sampled in the third trimester of pregnancy. CDR3 region: CASSPGGDSYEQYF. The CDR3 DNA is TGTGCCAGCAGCCCCGGGGGGGATTCCTACGAGCAGTACTTC.